What follows is one T cell receptor (beta chain) and its context. The CDR3 loop spans 14 amino acids. V was cut by 7 bases and J by 0 bases, with 9 bases left in between. The germline V gene has CDR1 SGHAT and CDR2 FQDESV (reference sequence). This specimen comes from a study of control samples from healthy donors and cancer patients. Generated by immunoSEQ multiplex PCR, the TCRdb table keeps only in-frame clones and is missing some. The table shows about 410,000 clones, with 80% to 95% occurring only once. The rearrangement joins TRBV11-1 to TRBJ2-2; D is ambiguous. This sequence originates from a middle-aged man with head and neck cancer. The source material was PBMCs. The CDR3 DNA is TGTGCCAGCAACAGACACTCGAACACCGGGGAGCTGTTTTTT. Its protein is CASNRHSNTGELFF.